The 20 T cell receptor beta chains given below trace back to one sample, sequenced in a study of shared clonotypes between healthy human individuals. Sequencing was performed with immunoSEQ multiplex PCR; in TCRdb, only in-frame clones are kept and a portion is missing. The table includes about 2.4 million clones, around nine tenths detected once. Sequencing used naive CD4+ T cells sorted from blood. The subset was: CD45RA+ positively selected. These receptors were obtained from a man aged 18 to 29 in good health.

The chain has TRBV28 and TRBJ2-7, with D unclear. V was pared by 7 bases and J by 4 bases, with 17 bases between. Looked up from germline, CDR1 is MDHEN and CDR2 is SYDVKM. This CDR3 region has 14 residues. The CDR3 sequence is CASTSPGLVYEQYF. CDR3 nucleotides: TGTGCCAGCACCTCACCGGGCCTGGTTTACGAGCAGTACTTC.

The J gene is TRBJ1-1, the V gene TRBV4-1; D is perhaps TRBD1 (5 bases). The V gene lost 1 base and the J gene lost 1 base, with 10 bases spanning the gap. The CDR3 runs to 15 residues. The germline gives CDR1 MGHRA, CDR2 YSYEKL. The chain's CDR3 is CASSQAGISNTEAFF. The CDR3 nucleotides read TGCGCCAGCAGCCAAGCAGGGATTTCGAACACTGAAGCTTTCTTT.

The rearrangement joins TRBV6-5 to TRBJ2-7; 12 bases fit TRBD1. The V segment lost 5 bases and the J segment 7 bases; nucleotides outside the gene matches: 9. Per germline, CDR1 MNHEY and CDR2 SVGAGI. This CDR3 spans 15 amino acids. The CDR3 nucleotides are TGTGCCAGCAGTCCCCCGGGACAGGGGGCAAGGGAGCAGTACTTC. Amino acids: CASSPPGQGAREQYF.

The chain recombines TRBV5-1 with TRBJ2-3, with a tentative D call TRBD2 (6 bases). Germline V gene data show CDR1 as SGHRS and CDR2 as YFSETQ. The CDR3 loop spans 15 amino acids. The V gene lost 5 bases and the J gene lost 2 bases, with 15 bases spanning the gap. CDR3 in amino acids: CASRSGADYTDTQYF. As DNA, the CDR3 is TGCGCCAGCAGGTCGGGCGCGGACTACACAGATACGCAGTATTTT.

The chain is built from TRBV15 and TRBJ2-7; D is ambiguous. V was shortened by 1 base and J by 2 bases, with 6 bases between the two germline ends. The CDR3 totals 13 residues. Looked up from germline, CDR1 is LNHNV and CDR2 is YYDKDF (reference sequence). The DNA of the CDR3 is TGTGCCACCAGCAGAGGGGCTGCCTACGAGCAGTACTTC. This encodes CATSRGAAYEQYF.

The chain is built from TRBV10-2 and TRBJ1-5; tentative D call: TRBD1 (5 bases). The CDR3 runs to 15 residues. V lost 3 bases, J lost 0 bases, and 9 bases lay in between. Germline CDR1 WSHSY, CDR2 SAAADI. The CDR3 DNA sequence: TGCGCCAGCAGTGAACGTGGGGGTAGCAATCAGCCCCAGCATTTT. It translates to CASSERGGSNQPQHF.

The genes are TRBV28 and TRBJ1-5; D gene ambiguous. The length of the CDR3 is 14 residues. Germline CDR1 MDHEN, CDR2 SYDVKM. V lost 5 bases to trimming and J lost 4 bases, with 12 bases between them. The CDR3 region has the DNA TGTGCCAGCAGTGGACCTACGGGAAATCAGCCCCAGCATTTT. This encodes CASSGPTGNQPQHF.

This clone was seen once. This rearrangement joins TRBV7-2 to TRBJ1-3, with 7 bases fitting TRBD1. The CDR3 has 15 amino acids. Germline-derived CDR1 and CDR2 are SGHTA and FQGNSA. V shed 0 bases and J 4 bases; nucleotides not matched to a gene: 3. Here the CDR3 reads CASSLAGTVGNTIYF. In DNA form, the CDR3 reads TGTGCCAGCAGCTTAGCGGGGACAGTCGGAAACACCATATATTTT.

CDR3 sequence: CASSLRQGATYEQYF. The CDR3 coding sequence is TGCGCCAGCAGCCTTAGACAGGGGGCAACCTACGAGCAGTACTTC. The genes are TRBV4-1 and TRBJ2-7; 10 bases line up with TRBD1. Germline CDR1 reads MGHRA; CDR2 reads YSYEKL. J gave up 2 bases and V 4 bases, and 5 bases lay outside the gene matches. CDR3 length equals 15 residues.

V usage is TRBV28 and J usage is TRBJ2-1; 8 bases agree with TRBD1. V was clipped by 7 bases and J by 5 bases; unmatched bases: 10. CDR1 and CDR2 (germline): MDHEN, SYDVKM. The CDR3 covers 15 residues. The CDR3 DNA is TGTGCCAGCAATTTCGCCGACAGGGGCAACAATGAGCAGTTCTTC. Its protein product is CASNFADRGNNEQFF.

This clone was observed a single time. The rearrangement joins TRBV6-6 to TRBJ2-5; D uncertain. CDR1 MNHNY and CDR2 SVGAGI come from the germline V gene (reference sequence). This CDR3 comprises 12 residues. V was trimmed by 11 bases and J by 1 base, leaving 11 bases between them. The CDR3 reads CAASRSQETQYF. The CDR3 bases are TGTGCCGCCTCGCGGAGCCAAGAGACCCAGTACTTC.

The chain carries TRBV29-1 and TRBJ1-1; 7 bases line up with TRBD1. The germline gives CDR1 SQVTM, CDR2 ANQGSEA. There are 12 residues in the CDR3. With V trimmed by 6 bases and J by 4 bases, 5 bases remained unmatched. The CDR3 DNA reads as TGCAGCGTGACAGGGTCCGGCACTGAAGCTTTCTTT. Its translation is CSVTGSGTEAFF.

The chain combines TRBV6-1 with TRBJ1-1; D is ambiguous. The V gene's germline CDR1 is MNHNS and CDR2 SASEGT. The CDR3 covers 15 residues. Trimming removed 5 bases from V and 6 bases from J, with 19 bases in between. The CDR3 spells CASSTTDLRTAEAFF. As DNA, the CDR3 is TGTGCCAGCAGTACCACCGACCTCAGAACCGCTGAAGCTTTCTTT.

V and J are TRBV4-1 and TRBJ2-1; D is ambiguous. The V end lost 2 bases, the J end lost 15 bases, and 23 bases lay between the germline ends. There are 15 residues in the CDR3. CDR1 is MGHRA and CDR2 is YSYEKL in the germline V gene. Here the CDR3 DNA reads TGCGCCAGCAGCCAATATCCTCAGCTGGGGTCCATTGGGTTCTTC. Translation: CASSQYPQLGSIGFF.

The chain has TRBV10-3 and TRBJ2-7; 7 bases are a match to TRBD2. The germline gives CDR1 ENHRY, CDR2 SYGVKD. The length of the CDR3 is 16 residues. V gave up 0 bases and J gave up 3 bases; unmatched junction bases: 8. The CDR3 region is CAISESLTSSLYEQYF. CDR3 nucleotide sequence: TGTGCCATCAGTGAGTCATTGACTAGCTCTCTCTACGAGCAGTACTTC.

V and J are TRBV15 and TRBJ2-1, with D perhaps matching TRBD2 (5 bases). The CDR3 is 15 amino acids. V shed 0 bases and J shed 7 bases, with 13 bases lying between them. CDR1 is LNHNV and CDR2 is YYDKDF in the germline V gene (reference sequence). The CDR3 sequence: CATSREDRTGNEQFF. As DNA, the CDR3 is TGTGCCACCAGCAGAGAAGACCGAACGGGAAATGAGCAGTTCTTC.

This CDR3 reads CASSLFQGRNTEAFF. CDR3 in DNA: TGTGCCAGCAGTTTATTCCAGGGGCGGAACACTGAAGCTTTCTTT. This sequence joins TRBV28 and TRBJ1-1; tentative D call: TRBD1 (6 bases). Germline-derived CDR1 and CDR2 are MDHEN and SYDVKM. Trimming took off 1 base at V and 1 base at J, with 10 bases between the two ends. The CDR3 is 15 residues long.

As regards this clone: Other nucleotide sequences in the sample specify the same CDR3. The gene calls are TRBV18 and TRBJ1-6; 9 nucleotides agree with TRBD1. Germline-derived CDR1 and CDR2 are KGHSH and LQKENI. V gave up 3 bases and J gave up 10 bases; unmatched junction bases: 4. The CDR3 loop spans 14 amino acids. The CDR3: CASSPTGGESPLHF. CDR3 DNA: TGTGCCAGCTCACCTACAGGGGGCGAGTCACCCCTCCACTTT.

V usage is TRBV7-9 and J usage is TRBJ2-2; D perhaps matches TRBD2 (5 bases). Germline lookup yields CDR1 SEHNR and CDR2 FQNEAQ (reference sequence). There are 16 residues in the CDR3. Trimming shortened V by 5 bases and J by 0 bases, and 13 bases separated the two germline ends. The CDR3 sequence is CASSVRGAANTGELFF. CDR3 in DNA: TGTGCCAGCAGCGTTCGGGGAGCAGCGAACACCGGGGAGCTGTTTTTT. Drawing the rest from reference TRBV7-9 and TRBJ2-2, the complete variable domain is DTGVSQNPRHKITKRGQNVTFRCDPISEHNRLYWYRQTLGQGPEFLTYFQNEAQLEKSRLLSDRFSAERPKGSFSTLEIQRTEQGDSAMYLCASSVRGAANTGELFFGEGSRLTVL.

V gene TRBV30 combines with J gene TRBJ2-7, with TRBD1 matching 8 bases. CDR3 length equals 13 residues. Germline V gene sequence: CDR1 GTSNPN, CDR2 SVGIG (reference sequence). The junction had 4 bases not matched to a gene; V was cut back by 2 bases and J by 4 bases. The CDR3 DNA sequence: TGTGCCTGGAGTTACAGGGGGATGTACGAGCAGTACTTC. This encodes CAWSYRGMYEQYF.